This is a list of T cell receptor beta chains from one sample in a study of T-cell reconstitution after alpha-beta-depleted transplantation in children. TCRdb ran MiXCR on the PCR reads and lists one entry per CDR3 protein. The sample lists 200,000 to 250,000 distinct CDR3 sequences, less than 9% occurring once. Material: PBMCs, mostly from graft donor cells, obtained 180 days after TCRalphabeta/CD19-depleted stem cell transplant. The receptors originated from a male patient between 5 and 17 years old who had a stem cell transplant for acute lymphoblastic leukemia, so the T cells may come from the graft donor. The CDR3 runs from the conserved cysteine through the conserved F or W.

v_gene	CDR3aa
TRBV7-2	CASSRGQQETQYF
TRBV7-8	CASSIGTLYSNQPQHF
TRBV21-1	CARRTGSYEQYF
TRBV9	CASSPIGTGATDEQFF
TRBV6-4	CASSDSPLAAGVYEQFF
TRBV7-8	CASSLGGGPRETQYF
TRBV28	CASSWGTSSGRPHNEQFF
TRBV20-1	CSASYGLAGGSVGATGELFF
TRBV7-8	CASSLGTGEGETQYF
TRBV5-1	CASSLEPGAPLNYGYTF
TRBV19	CASSVTGGENSPLHF
TRBV20-1	CSARHLAGGTGELFF
TRBV4-3	CASSQTFGDTRGYTF
TRBV20-1	CSARPLTGGEAFF
TRBV12-3/TRBV12-4	CASRSRREGANVLTF
TRBV5-1	CASSLHREGTQYF
TRBV6-1	CASRVGPINYGYTF
TRBV19	CASTTGQGSYNEQFF
TRBV6-2/TRBV6-3	CASSRYSGEQYF
TRBV11-2	CASSYSGGAGDTQYF
TRBV6-2/TRBV6-3	CASSYPPPAGGLTDTQYF
TRBV6-1	CASTGGLYNSPLHF
TRBV29-1	CSVRGGEQFF
TRBV5-1	CASSLRRAGADTQYF
TRBV4-2	CASSQDIGPRDYGYTF
TRBV5-1	CASSLANTAGELFF
TRBV5-1	CASSFGQEGSYEQYF
TRBV7-9	CASSDRKGVYEQYF
TRBV5-5	CASRLGRDSLGQQFF
TRBV11-2	CASSLGSDYRGSTDTQYF
TRBV7-2	CASRASGDTQYF
TRBV6-1	CASSPRGEGTDTQYF
TRBV6-2/TRBV6-3	CASRLYRVHEQYF
TRBV28	CASSIDRDTEAFF
TRBV20-1	CSASGEGHYGYTF
TRBV7-3	CASSRSGRASGANVLTF
TRBV5-6	CASSLPSGPRRTDTQYF
TRBV28	CASSWGGAVNTEAFF